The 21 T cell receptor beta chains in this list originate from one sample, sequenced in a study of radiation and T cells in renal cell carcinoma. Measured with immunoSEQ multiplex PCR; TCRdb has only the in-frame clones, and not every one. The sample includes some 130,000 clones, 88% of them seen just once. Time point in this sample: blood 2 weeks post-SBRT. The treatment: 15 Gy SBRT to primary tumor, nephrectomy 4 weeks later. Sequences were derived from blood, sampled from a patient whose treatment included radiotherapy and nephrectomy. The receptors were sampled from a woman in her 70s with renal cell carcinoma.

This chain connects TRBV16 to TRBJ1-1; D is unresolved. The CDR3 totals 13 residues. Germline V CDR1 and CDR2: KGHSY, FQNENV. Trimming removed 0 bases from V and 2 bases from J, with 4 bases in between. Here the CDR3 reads CASSQSLNTEAFF. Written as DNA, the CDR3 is TGTGCCAGCAGCCAATCCTTAAACACTGAAGCTTTCTTT.

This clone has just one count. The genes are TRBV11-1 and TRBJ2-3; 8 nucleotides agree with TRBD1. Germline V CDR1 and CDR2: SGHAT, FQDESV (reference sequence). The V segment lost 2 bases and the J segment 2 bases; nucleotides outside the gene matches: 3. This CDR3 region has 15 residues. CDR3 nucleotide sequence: TGTGCCAGCAGCTTAAGACAGGGGTACACAGATACGCAGTATTTT. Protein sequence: CASSLRQGYTDTQYF.

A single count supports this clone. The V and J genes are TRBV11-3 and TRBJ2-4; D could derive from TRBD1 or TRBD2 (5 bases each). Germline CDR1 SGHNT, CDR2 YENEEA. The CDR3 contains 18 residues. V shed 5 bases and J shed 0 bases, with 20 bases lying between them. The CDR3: CASSPRNGAGQAKNIQYF. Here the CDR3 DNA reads TGTGCCAGCAGCCCCAGAAACGGGGCGGGTCAAGCCAAAAACATTCAGTACTTC.

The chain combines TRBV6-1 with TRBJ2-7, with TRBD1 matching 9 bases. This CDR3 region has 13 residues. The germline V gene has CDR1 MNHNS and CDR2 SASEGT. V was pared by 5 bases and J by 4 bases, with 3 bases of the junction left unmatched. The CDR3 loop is CASSQGQGYEQYF. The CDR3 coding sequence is TGTGCCAGCAGTCAGGGACAGGGATACGAGCAGTACTTC.

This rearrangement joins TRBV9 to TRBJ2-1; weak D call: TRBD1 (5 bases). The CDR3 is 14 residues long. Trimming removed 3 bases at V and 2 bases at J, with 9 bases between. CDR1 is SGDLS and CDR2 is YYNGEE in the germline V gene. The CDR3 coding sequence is TGTGCCAGCAGCGCCAGGGTGGCCTACAATGAGCAGTTCTTC. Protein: CASSARVAYNEQFF.

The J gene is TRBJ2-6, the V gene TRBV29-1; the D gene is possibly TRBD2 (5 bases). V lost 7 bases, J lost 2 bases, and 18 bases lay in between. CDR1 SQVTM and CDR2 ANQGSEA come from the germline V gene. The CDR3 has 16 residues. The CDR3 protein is CSASSGIGAGANVLTF. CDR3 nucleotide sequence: TGCAGCGCCTCTTCCGGAATCGGGGCTGGGGCCAACGTCCTGACTTTC.

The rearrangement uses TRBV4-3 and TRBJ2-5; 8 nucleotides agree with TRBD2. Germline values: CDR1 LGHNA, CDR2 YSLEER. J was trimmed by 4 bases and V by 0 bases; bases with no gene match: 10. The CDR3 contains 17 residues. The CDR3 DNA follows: TGCGCCAGCAGCCAAGAAAGCCGGGGGGGCTACGGAGAGACCCAGTACTTC. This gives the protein CASSQESRGGYGETQYF.

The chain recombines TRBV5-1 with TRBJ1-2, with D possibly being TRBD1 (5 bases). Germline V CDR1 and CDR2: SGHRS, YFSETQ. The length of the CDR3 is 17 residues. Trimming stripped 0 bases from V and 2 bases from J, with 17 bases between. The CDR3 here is CASSLEGPREGNYGYTF. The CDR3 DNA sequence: TGCGCCAGCAGCTTGGAGGGACCCCGAGAGGGCAACTATGGCTACACCTTC.

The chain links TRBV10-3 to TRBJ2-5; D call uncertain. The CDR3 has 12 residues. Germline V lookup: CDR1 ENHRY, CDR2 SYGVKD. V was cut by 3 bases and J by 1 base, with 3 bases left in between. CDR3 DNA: TGTGCCATCAGTGAAGGCCAAGAGACCCAGTACTTC. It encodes CAISEGQETQYF.

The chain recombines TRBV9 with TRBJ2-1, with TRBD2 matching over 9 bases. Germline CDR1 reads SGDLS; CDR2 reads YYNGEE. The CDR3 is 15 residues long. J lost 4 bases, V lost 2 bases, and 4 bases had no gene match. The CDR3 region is CASSVQAGGYNEQFF. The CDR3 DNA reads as TGTGCCAGCAGCGTGCAAGCGGGGGGATACAATGAGCAGTTCTTC.

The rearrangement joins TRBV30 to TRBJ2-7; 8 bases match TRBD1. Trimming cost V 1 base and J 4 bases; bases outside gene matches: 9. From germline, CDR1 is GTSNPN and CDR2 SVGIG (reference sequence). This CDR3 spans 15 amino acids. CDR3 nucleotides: TGTGCCTGGAGTGGCCTCGAACAGGGGGTATACGAGCAGTACTTC. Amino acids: CAWSGLEQGVYEQYF.

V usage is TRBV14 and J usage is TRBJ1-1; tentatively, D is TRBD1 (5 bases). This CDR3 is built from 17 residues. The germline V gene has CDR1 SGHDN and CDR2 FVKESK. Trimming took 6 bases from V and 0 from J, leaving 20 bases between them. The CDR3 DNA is TGTGCCAGCAGTAAACGGGGGTTGGGACTGCTGAACACTGAAGCTTTCTTT. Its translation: CASSKRGLGLLNTEAFF.

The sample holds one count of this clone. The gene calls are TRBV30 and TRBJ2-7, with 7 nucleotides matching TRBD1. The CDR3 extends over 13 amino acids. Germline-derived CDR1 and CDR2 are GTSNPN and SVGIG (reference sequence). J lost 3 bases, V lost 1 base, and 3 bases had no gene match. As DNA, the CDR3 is TGTGCCTGGAGTGACGGACAGGTCTACGAGCAGTACTTC. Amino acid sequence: CAWSDGQVYEQYF. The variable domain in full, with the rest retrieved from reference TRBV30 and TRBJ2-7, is SQTIHQWPATLVQPVGSPLSLECTVEGTSNPNLYWYRQAAGRGLQLLFYSVGIGQISSEVPQNLSASRPQDRQFILSSKKLLLSDSGFYLCAWSDGQVYEQYFGPGTRLTVT.

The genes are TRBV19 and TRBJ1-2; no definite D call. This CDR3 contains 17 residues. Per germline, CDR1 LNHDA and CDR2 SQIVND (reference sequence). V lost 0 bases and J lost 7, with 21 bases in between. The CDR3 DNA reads TGTGCCAGTAGTATAGAACGGTATGGGGAAGGAGGACGTGGCTACACCTTC. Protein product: CASSIERYGEGGRGYTF.

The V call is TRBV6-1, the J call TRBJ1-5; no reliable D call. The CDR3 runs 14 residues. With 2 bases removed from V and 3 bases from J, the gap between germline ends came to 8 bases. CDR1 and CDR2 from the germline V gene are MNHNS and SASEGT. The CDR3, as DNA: TGTGCCAGCAGTGAATTCGTGGACAATCAGCCCCAGCATTTT. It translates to CASSEFVDNQPQHF.

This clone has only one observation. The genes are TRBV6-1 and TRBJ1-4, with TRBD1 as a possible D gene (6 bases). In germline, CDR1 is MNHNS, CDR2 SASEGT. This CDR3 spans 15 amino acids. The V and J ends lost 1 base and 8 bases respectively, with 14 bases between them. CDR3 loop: CASSEGDRSREKLFF. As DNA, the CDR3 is TGTGCCAGCAGTGAAGGAGACAGGTCGCGGGAAAAACTGTTTTTT.

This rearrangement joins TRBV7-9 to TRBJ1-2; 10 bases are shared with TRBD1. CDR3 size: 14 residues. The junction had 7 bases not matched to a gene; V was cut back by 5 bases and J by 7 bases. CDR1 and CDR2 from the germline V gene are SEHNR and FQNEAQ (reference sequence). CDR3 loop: CASSLGQGVGGYTF. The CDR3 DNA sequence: TGTGCCAGCAGCCTCGGACAGGGGGTTGGTGGCTACACCTTC.

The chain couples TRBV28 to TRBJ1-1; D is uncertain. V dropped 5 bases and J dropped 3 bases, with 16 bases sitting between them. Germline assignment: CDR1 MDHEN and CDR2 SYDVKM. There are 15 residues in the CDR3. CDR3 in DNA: TGTGCCAGCAGTCGGATAAGGATTAGACACACTGAAGCTTTCTTT. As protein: CASSRIRIRHTEAFF.

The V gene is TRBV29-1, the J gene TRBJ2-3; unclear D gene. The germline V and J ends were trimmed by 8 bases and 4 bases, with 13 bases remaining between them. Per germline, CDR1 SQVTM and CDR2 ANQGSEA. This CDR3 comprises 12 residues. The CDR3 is CSSNRGADTQYF. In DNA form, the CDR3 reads TGCAGCTCCAACAGAGGAGCAGATACGCAGTATTTT.

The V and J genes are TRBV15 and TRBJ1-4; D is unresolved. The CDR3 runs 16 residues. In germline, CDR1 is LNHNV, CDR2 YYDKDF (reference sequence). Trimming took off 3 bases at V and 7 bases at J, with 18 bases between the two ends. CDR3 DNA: TGTGCCACCAGCAGGGCGCGTAGTATGGGTAGTGAAAAACTGTTTTTT. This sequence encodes CATSRARSMGSEKLFF.

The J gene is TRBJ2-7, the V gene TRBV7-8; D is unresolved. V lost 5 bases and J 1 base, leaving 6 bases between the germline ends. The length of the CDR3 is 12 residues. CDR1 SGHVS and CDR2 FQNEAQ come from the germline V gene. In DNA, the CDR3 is TGTGCCAGCAGCAGGCCTTCCTACGAGCAGTACTTC. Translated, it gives CASSRPSYEQYF.